Only a few counts were recorded for the clone carrying this TCR beta chain. Its antigen is unknown. A much larger clonotype is one base distant, so this may be a read error. The data were taken from a study of T cells in Graves' hyperthyroidism and ophthalmopathy. Regarding the study as a whole: Blood also carried most thyroid clonotypes expanded above 0.001.

Uncontrolled infection, other autoimmune disease, pregnancy and lactation each barred patients from inclusion. The study based diagnoses on clinical symptoms, serum thyroxine and TRAb, thyroid ultrasound and orbital computed tomography. The germline V gene encodes CDR1 SNHLY and CDR2 FYNNEI. Germline trimming cut 5 bases from V and 4 bases from J; bases unmatched to any gene: 13. CDR3 length: 17 residues. TCR beta CDR3 region amplification was performed from RNA transcripts. During a first-round RT-PCR of the TCR CDR3, the HTBI primer set was used. Via MiXCR, TCRdb re-called the multiplex PCR reads, giving one row per CDR3 protein. The data contain about 380,000 distinct CDR3 sequences, about 15% of them singletons.

The sequenced material came from blood. The clonotype was recovered from a woman between 55 and 75 years old with Graves' hyperthyroidism. The rearrangement uses TRBV2 and TRBJ1-1; the match to TRBD1 covers 10 bases. The DNA of the CDR3 is TGTGCCAGCAGTTTACTCCGGGACAGGGGACCTGTCACTGAAGCTTTCTTT. As protein: CASSLLRDRGPVTEAFF.